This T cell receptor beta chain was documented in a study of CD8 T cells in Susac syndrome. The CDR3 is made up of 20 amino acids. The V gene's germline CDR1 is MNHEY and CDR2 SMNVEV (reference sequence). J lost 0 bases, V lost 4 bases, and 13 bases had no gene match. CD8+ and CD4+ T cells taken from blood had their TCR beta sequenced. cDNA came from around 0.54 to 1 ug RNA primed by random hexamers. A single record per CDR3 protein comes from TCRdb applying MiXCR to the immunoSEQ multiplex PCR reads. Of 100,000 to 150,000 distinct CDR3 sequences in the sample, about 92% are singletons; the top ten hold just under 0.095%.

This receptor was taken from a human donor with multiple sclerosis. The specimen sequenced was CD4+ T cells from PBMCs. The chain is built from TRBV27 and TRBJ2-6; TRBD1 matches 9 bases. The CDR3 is CASSSTTGTGPSSGANVLTF. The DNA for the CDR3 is TGTGCCAGCAGTTCTACAACCGGGACAGGGCCTTCCTCTGGGGCCAACGTCCTGACTTTC. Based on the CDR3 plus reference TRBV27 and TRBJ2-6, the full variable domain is EAQVTQNPRYLITVTGKKLTVTCSQNMNHEYMSWYRQDPGLGLRQIYYSMNVEVTDKGDVPEGYKVSRKEKRNFPLILESPSPNQTSLYFCASSSTTGTGPSSGANVLTFGAGSRLTVL.